This T cell receptor (beta chain) was identified during a study of T-cell reconstitution after alpha-beta-depleted transplantation in children. This CDR3 has 16 residues. Germline V gives CDR1 DFQATT, CDR2 SNEGSKA (reference sequence). V trimming: 1 base; J trimming: 1 base; junction bases outside the gene matches: 6. Preparation of the TCRbeta library used unique molecular identifiers. One entry per CDR3 protein results from TCRdb running MiXCR on the PCR reads. The profile covers 800,000 to 1,000,000 distinct CDR3 sequences, with around 30% appearing a single time and approximately 30% taken by the ten largest.

The gene calls are TRBV20-1 and TRBJ2-2; 7 bases match TRBD1. This TCR derives from a boy younger than two who had a stem cell transplant for SCID, so the T cells may come from the graft donor. The sequencing here drew on PBMCs, mostly from graft donor cells, taken 360 days after TCRalphabeta/CD19-depleted stem cell transplant. The CDR3 coding sequence is TGCAGTGCTAGAGCCTCCGGGACAGAGAACACCGGGGAGCTGTTTTTT. This codes for CSARASGTENTGELFF.